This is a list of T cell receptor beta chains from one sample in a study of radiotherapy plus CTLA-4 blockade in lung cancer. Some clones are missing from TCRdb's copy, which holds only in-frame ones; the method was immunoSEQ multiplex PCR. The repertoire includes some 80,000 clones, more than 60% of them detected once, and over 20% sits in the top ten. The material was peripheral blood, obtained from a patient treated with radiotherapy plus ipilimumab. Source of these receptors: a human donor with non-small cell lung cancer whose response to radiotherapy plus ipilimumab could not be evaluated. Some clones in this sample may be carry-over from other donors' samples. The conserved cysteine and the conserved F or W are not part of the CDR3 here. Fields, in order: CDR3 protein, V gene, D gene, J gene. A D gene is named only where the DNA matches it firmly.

CDR3aa: ASSRRLSGLQPEGQY; v_gene: TRBV18; d_gene: .; j_gene: TRBJ2-7
CDR3aa: ASTPAGSLSYEQY; v_gene: TRBV5-5; d_gene: .; j_gene: TRBJ2-7
CDR3aa: ASSMVRGHLNSPLH; v_gene: TRBV19; d_gene: .; j_gene: TRBJ1-6
CDR3aa: ASSLIGGSNYGYT; v_gene: TRBV7-3; d_gene: .; j_gene: TRBJ1-2
CDR3aa: AWSPREYVSDTQY; v_gene: TRBV30; d_gene: .; j_gene: TRBJ2-3
CDR3aa: ASSGEYEQY; v_gene: TRBV10-1; d_gene: .; j_gene: TRBJ2-7
CDR3aa: ASSWIASGGEEETQY; v_gene: TRBV7-8; d_gene: TRBD2; j_gene: TRBJ2-5
CDR3aa: ASSYSSYGYT; v_gene: TRBV11-2; d_gene: .; j_gene: TRBJ1-2
CDR3aa: ASSQAGRNEQF; v_gene: TRBV28; d_gene: .; j_gene: TRBJ2-1
CDR3aa: ASRTTGADSGNTIY; v_gene: TRBV28; d_gene: TRBD1; j_gene: TRBJ1-3
CDR3aa: ASSGQGFSNQPQH; v_gene: TRBV6-5; d_gene: TRBD1; j_gene: TRBJ1-5
CDR3aa: ASSLSAEPVWTQY; v_gene: TRBV27; d_gene: .; j_gene: TRBJ2-5
CDR3aa: ASSWGGNTEAF; v_gene: TRBV5-1; d_gene: .; j_gene: TRBJ1-1
CDR3aa: ASSKGRGQLTSYNEQF; v_gene: TRBV27; d_gene: .; j_gene: TRBJ2-1
CDR3aa: ASSSRVETQY; v_gene: TRBV5-6; d_gene: .; j_gene: TRBJ2-5